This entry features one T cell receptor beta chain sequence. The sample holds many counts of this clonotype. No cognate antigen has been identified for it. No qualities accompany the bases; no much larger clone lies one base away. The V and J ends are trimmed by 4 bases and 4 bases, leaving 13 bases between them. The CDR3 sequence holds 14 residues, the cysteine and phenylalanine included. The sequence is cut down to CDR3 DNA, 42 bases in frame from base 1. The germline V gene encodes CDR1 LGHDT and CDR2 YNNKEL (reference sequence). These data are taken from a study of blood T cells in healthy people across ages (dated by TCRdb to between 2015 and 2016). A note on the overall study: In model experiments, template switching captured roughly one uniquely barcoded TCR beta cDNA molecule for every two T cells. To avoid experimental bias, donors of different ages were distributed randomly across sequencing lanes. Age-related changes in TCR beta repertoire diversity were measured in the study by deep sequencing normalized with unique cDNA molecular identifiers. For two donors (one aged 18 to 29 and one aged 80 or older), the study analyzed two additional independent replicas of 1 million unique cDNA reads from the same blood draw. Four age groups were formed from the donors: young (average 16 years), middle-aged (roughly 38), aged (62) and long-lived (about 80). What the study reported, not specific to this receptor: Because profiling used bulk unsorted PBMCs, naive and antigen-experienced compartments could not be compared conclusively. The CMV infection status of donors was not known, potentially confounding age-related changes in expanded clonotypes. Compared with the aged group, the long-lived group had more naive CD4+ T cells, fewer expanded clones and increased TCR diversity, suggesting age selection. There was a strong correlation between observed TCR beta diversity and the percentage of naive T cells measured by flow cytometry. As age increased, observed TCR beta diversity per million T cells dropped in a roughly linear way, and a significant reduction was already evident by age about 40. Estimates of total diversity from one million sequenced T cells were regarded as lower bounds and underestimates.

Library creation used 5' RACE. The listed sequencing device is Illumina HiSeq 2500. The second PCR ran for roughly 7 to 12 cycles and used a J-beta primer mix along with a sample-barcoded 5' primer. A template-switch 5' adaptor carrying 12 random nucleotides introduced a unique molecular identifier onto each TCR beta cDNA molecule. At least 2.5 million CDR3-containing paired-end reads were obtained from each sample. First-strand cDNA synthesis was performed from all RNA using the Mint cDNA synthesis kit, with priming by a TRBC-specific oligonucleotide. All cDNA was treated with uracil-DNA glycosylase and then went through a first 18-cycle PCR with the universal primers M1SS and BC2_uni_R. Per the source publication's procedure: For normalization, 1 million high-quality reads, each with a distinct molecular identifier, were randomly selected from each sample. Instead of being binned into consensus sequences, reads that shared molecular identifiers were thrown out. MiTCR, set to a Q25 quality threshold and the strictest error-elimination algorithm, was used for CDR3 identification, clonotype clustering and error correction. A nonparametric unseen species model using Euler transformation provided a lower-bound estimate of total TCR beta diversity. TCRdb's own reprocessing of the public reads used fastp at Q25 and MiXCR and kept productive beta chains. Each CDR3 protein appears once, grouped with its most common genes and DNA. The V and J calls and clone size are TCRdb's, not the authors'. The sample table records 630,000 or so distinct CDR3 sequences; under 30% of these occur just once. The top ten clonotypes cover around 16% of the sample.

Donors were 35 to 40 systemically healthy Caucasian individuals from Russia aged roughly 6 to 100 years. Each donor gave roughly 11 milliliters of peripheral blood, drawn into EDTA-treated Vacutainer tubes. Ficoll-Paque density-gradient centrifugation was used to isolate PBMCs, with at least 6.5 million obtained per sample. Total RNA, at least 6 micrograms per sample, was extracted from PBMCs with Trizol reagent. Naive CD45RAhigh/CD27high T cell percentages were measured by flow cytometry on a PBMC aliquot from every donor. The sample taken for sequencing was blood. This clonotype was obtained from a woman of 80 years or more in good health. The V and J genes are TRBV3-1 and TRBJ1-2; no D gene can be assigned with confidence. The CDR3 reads CASSPGRRLYGYTF. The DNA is TGTGCCAGCAGCCCAGGACGCCGACTCTATGGCTACACCTTC.